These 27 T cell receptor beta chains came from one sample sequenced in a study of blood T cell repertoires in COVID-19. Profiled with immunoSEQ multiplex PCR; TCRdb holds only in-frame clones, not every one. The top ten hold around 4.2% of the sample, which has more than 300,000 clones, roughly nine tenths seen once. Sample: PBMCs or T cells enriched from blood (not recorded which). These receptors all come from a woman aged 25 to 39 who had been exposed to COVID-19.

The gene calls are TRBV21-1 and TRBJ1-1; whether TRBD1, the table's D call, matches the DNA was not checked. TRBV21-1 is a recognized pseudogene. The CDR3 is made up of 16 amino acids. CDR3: CASSTVTGVMNTEAFF. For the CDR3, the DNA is TGTGCCAGCAGCACCGTAACAGGAGTTATGAACACTGAAGCTTTCTTT.

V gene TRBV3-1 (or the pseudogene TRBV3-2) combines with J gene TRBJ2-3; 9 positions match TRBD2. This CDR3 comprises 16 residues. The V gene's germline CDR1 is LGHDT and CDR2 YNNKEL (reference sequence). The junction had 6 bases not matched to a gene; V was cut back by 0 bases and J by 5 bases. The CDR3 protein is CASSQEGLAGQDTQYF. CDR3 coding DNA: TGTGCCAGCAGCCAAGAGGGCCTAGCGGGGCAAGATACGCAGTATTTT.

As DNA, the CDR3 is TGTGCTAGTGGCTACCGTGGGGGGGCGAGGAGTCAGCCCCAGCATTTT. Encoded protein: CASGYRGGARSQPQHF. The chain links TRBV12-5 to TRBJ1-5; perhaps TRBD1 as D (6 bases). CDR1 and CDR2 from the germline V gene are LGHNT and FRNRAP. The CDR3 consists of 16 residues. The ends were cut back, 6 bases at V and 6 bases at J, with 21 bases in the middle.

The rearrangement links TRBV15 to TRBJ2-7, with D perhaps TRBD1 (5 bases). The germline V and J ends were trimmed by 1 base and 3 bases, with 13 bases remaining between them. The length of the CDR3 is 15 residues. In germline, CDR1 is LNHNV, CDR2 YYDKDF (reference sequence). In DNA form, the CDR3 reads TGTGCCACCAGCAGAGTATTATCAGGGAACTACGAGCAGTACTTC. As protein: CATSRVLSGNYEQYF.

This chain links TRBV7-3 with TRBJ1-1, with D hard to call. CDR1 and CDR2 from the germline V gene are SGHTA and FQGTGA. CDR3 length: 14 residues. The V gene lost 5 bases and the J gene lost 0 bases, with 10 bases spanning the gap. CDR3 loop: CASSPGSLNTEAFF. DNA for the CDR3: TGTGCCAGCAGCCCAGGAAGCCTGAACACTGAAGCTTTCTTT.

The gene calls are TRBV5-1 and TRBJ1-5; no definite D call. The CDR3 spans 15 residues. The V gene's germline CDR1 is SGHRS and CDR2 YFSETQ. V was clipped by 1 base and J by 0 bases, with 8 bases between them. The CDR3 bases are TGCGCCAGCAGCTTGACACCTGATAGCAATCAGCCCCAGCATTTT. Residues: CASSLTPDSNQPQHF.

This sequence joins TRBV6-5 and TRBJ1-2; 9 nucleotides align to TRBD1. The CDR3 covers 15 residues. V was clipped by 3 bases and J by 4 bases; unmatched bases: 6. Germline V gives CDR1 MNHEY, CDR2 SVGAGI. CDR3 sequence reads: CASSYLLTGGYGYTF. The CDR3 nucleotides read TGTGCCAGCAGTTATCTTTTGACAGGGGGCTATGGCTACACCTTC.

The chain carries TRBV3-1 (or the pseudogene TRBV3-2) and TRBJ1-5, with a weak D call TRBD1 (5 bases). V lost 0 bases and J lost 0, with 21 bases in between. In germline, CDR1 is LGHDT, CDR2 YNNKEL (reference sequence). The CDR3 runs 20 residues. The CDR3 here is CASSQDPGEGSSYSNQPQHF. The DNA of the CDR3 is TGTGCCAGCAGCCAAGATCCCGGGGAGGGGAGCTCGTATAGCAATCAGCCCCAGCATTTT.

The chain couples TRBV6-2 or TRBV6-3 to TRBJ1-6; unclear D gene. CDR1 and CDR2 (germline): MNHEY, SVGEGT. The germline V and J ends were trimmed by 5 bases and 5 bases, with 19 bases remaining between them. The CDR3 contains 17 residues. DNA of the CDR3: TGTGCCAGCAGTAGTCGCCCTTCGAGGGTTCATAATTCACCCCTCCACTTT. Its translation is CASSSRPSRVHNSPLHF.

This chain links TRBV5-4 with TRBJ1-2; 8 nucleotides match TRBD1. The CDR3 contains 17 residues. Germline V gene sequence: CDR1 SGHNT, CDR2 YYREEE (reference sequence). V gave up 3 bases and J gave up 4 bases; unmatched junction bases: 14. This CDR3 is CASSSLGDRDRLYGYTF. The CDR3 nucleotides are TGTGCCAGCAGCTCCCTAGGTGACAGGGACAGGCTCTATGGCTACACCTTC.

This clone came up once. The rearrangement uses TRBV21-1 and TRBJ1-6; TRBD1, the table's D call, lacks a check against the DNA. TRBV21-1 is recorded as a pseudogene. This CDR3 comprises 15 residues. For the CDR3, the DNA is TGTGCCAGCAGCAAAGACGCAGGGGGAGGTTCACCCCTCCACTTT. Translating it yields CASSKDAGGGSPLHF.

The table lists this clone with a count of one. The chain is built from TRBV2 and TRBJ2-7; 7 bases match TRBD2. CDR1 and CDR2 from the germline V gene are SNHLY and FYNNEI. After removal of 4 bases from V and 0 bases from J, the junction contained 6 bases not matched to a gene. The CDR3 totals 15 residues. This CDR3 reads CASSGLAVSSYEQYF. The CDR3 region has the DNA TGTGCCAGCAGTGGCCTAGCGGTGAGCTCCTACGAGCAGTACTTC.

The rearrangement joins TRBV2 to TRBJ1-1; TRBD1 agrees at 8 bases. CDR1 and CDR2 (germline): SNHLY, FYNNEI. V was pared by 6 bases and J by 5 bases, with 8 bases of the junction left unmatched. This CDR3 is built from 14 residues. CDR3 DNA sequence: TGTGCCAGCAGCCTTACAGGGGGTGGTACTGAAGCTTTCTTT. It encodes CASSLTGGGTEAFF.

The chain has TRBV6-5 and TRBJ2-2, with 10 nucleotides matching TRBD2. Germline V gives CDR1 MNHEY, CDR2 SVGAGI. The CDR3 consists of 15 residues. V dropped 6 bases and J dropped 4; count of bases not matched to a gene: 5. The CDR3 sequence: CASRSGTSATGELFF. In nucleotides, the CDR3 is TGTGCCAGCAGATCCGGGACTAGCGCCACCGGGGAGCTGTTTTTT.

For the CDR3, the DNA is TGTGCCACCAGCAGAGTGGGAAAAGGGACAGTGTCTGAGACCCAGTACTTC. It specifies CATSRVGKGTVSETQYF. This rearrangement joins TRBV15 to TRBJ2-5, with TRBD1 matching over 7 bases. CDR1 is LNHNV and CDR2 is YYDKDF in the germline V gene (reference sequence). The CDR3 has 17 residues. V lost 1 base and J lost 5; bases outside the gene matches: 13.

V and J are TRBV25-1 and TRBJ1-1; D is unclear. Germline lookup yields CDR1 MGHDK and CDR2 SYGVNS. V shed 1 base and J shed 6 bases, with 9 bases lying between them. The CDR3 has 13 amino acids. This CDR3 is CASSEFGFSEAFF. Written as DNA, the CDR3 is TGTGCCAGCAGTGAATTCGGGTTCTCTGAAGCTTTCTTT.

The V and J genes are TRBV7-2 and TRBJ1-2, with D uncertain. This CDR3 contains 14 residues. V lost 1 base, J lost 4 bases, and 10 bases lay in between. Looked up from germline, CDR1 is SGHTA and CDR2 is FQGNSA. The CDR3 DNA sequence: TGTGCCAGCAGCTTAGTCCGTATCGGCTATGGCTACACCTTC. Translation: CASSLVRIGYGYTF. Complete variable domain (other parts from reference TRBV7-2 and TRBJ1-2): GAGVSQSPSNKVTEKGKDVELRCDPISGHTALYWYRQSLGQGLEFLIYFQGNSAPDKSGLPSDRFSAERTGGSVSTLTIQRTQQEDSAVYLCASSLVRIGYGYTFGSGTRLTVV.

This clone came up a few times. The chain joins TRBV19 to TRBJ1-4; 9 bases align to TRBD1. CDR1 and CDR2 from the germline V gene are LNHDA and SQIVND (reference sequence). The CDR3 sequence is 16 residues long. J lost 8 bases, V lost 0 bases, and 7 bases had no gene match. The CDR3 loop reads CASSIDSGTGTEKLFF. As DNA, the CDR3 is TGTGCCAGTAGTATAGACTCCGGGACAGGGACCGAAAAACTGTTTTTT. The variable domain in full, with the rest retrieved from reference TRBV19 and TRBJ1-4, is DGGITQSPKYLFRKEGQNVTLSCEQNLNHDAMYWYRQDPGQGLRLIYYSQIVNDFQKGDIAEGYSVSREKKESFPLTVTSAQKNPTAFYLCASSIDSGTGTEKLFFGSGTQLSVL.

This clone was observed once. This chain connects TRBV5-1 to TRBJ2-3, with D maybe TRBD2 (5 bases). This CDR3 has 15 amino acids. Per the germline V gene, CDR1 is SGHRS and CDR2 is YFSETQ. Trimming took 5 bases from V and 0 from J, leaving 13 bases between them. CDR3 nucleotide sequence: TGCGCCAGCAGAATACGGACTTCTAGCACAGATACGCAGTATTTT. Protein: CASRIRTSSTDTQYF.

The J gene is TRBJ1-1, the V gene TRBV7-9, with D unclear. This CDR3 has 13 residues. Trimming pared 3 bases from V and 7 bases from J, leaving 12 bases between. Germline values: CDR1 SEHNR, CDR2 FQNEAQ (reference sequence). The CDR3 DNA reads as TGTGCCAGCAGCTTCTCCCCAACATATGAAGCTTTCTTT. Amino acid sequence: CASSFSPTYEAFF.

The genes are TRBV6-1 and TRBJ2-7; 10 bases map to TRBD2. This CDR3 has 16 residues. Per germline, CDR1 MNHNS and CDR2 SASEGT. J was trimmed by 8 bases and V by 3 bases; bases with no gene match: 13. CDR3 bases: TGTGCCAGCAGTGAGGCCCAGCTAGCGGGGGCGACCAAGCAGTACTTC. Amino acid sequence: CASSEAQLAGATKQYF.

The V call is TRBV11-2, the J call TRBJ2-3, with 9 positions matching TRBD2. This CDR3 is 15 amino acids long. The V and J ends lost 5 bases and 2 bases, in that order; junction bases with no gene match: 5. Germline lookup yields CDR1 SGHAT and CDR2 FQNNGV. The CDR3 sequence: CASSPRLAVTDTQYF. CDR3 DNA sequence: TGTGCCAGCAGCCCCCGACTAGCGGTCACAGATACGCAGTATTTT.

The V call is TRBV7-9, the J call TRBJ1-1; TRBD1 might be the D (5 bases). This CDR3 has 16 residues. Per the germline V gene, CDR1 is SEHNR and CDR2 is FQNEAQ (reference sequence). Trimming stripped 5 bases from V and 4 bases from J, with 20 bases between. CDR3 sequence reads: CASSPHPPGVGTEAFF. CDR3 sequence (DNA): TGTGCCAGCAGCCCCCACCCGCCGGGGGTGGGCACTGAAGCTTTCTTT. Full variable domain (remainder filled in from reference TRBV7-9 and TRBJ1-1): DTGVSQNPRHKITKRGQNVTFRCDPISEHNRLYWYRQTLGQGPEFLTYFQNEAQLEKSRLLSDRFSAERPKGSFSTLEIQRTEQGDSAMYLCASSPHPPGVGTEAFFGQGTRLTVV.

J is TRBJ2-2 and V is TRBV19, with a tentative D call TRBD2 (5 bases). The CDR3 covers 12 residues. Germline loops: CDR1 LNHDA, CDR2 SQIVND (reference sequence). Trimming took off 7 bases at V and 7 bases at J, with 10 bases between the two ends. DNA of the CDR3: TGTGCCAGTAATTTTCGGGGCGGGGAGCTGTTTTTT. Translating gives CASNFRGGELFF.

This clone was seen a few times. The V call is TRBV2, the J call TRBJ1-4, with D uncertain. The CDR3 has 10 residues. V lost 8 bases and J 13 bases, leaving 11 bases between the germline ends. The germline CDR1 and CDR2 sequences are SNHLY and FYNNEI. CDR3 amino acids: CASGGGRLFF. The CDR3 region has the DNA TGTGCCAGCGGAGGAGGTAGACTGTTTTTT.

CDR3 in amino acids: CASSLTGYSNQPQHF. The CDR3 region has the DNA TGTGCCAGCAGTCTTACAGGTTATAGCAATCAGCCCCAGCATTTT. This chain connects TRBV27 to TRBJ1-5; D perhaps matches TRBD1 (5 bases). This CDR3 contains 15 residues. V shed 5 bases and J shed 0 bases, with 11 bases lying between them. Germline loops: CDR1 MNHEY, CDR2 SMNVEV (reference sequence).

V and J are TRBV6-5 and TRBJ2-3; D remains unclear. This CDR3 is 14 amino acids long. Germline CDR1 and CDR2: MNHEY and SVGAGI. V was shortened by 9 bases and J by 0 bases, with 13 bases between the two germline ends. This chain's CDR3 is CASHRSPSTDTQYF. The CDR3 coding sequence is TGTGCCAGTCATAGATCCCCTAGCACAGATACGCAGTATTTT.